One and the same sample provided the 13 T cell receptor beta chains below, sequenced in a study of CD8+ T cells in alopecia areata. RNA extraction and reverse transcription yielded cDNA as sequencing template. Some clones are missing from TCRdb's copy, which holds only in-frame ones; the method was immunoSEQ multiplex PCR. The table shows some 130,000 clones, with approximately 49% occurring only once. Sequencing used CD8+ T cells sorted from blood, obtained at week 0. The source is a human donor with alopecia areata.

The chain carries TRBV15 and TRBJ2-7; D possibly matches TRBD1 or TRBD2 (5 bases each). The germline V and J ends were trimmed by 4 bases and 3 bases, with 10 bases remaining between them. CDR3 length: 13 residues. Looked up from germline, CDR1 is LNHNV and CDR2 is YYDKDF (reference sequence). CDR3 in DNA: TGTGCCACCAGCACGGGACGGAACTACGAGCAGTACTTC. Protein: CATSTGRNYEQYF.

The chain joins TRBV6-4 to TRBJ2-1; D is unclear. V lost 4 bases and J 8 bases, leaving 15 bases between the germline ends. CDR1 and CDR2 (germline): MRHNA, SNTAGT. The CDR3 covers 14 residues. CDR3 coding DNA: TGTGCCAGCAGTGTCAATAGGCGGCAGGATGAGCAGTTCTTC. Protein product: CASSVNRRQDEQFF.

The genes are TRBV29-1 and TRBJ2-5; a possible D gene is TRBD2 (7 bases). Trimming stripped 2 bases from V and 4 bases from J, with 11 bases between. This CDR3 has 13 residues. Germline-derived CDR1 and CDR2 are SQVTM and ANQGSEA. The CDR3 nucleotides are TGCAGCGTTGAAAGGGGGGGCCGAGAGACCCAGTACTTC. Protein: CSVERGGRETQYF.

The chain employs TRBV6-5 and TRBJ2-1, with 9 bases identical to TRBD2. Trimming at V came to 2 bases and at J to 8 bases, leaving 7 bases not matched to a gene. Germline V gene data show CDR1 as MNHEY and CDR2 as SVGAGI. This CDR3 has 15 residues. The CDR3 DNA is TGTGCCAGCAGTTACCAAGCGGGGGGCCTCGATGAGCAGTTCTTC. Its translation is CASSYQAGGLDEQFF.

The chain joins TRBV4-1 to TRBJ2-7, with no clear D. Between the trimmed V and J ends, which lost 0 bases and 3 bases, there was a span of 6 bases. This CDR3 is 13 amino acids long. CDR1 is MGHRA, CDR2 YSYEKL, per germline. The CDR3 bases are TGCGCCAGCAGCCAAGAGGGCGGCTACGAGCAGTACTTC. Translating it yields CASSQEGGYEQYF.

This sequence joins TRBV29-1 and TRBJ1-2, with TRBD1 matching over 7 bases. CDR3 size: 14 residues. The trim removed 6 bases at V and 13 bases at J, leaving 20 bases unmatched. Per the germline V gene, CDR1 is SQVTM and CDR2 is ANQGSEA. Written as DNA, the CDR3 is TGCAGCGTCCCCGAGCAGGGGGATGGGGTAGTAGGCACCTTC. This translates into CSVPEQGDGVVGTF. The entire variable domain, with the rest obtained from reference TRBV29-1 and TRBJ1-2, is as follows: SAVISQKPSRDICQRGTSLTIQCQVDSQVTMMFWYRQQPGQSLTLIATANQGSEATYESGFVIDKFPISRPNLTFSTLTVSNMSPEDSSIYLCSVPEQGDGVVGTFGSGTRLTVV.

In its sample, this clone was seen a few times. The rearrangement links TRBV6-5 to TRBJ1-2; 8 positions match TRBD1. CDR3 size: 14 residues. The J segment lost 13 bases and the V segment lost 1 base, leaving 11 bases of the junction unmatched. CDR1 MNHEY and CDR2 SVGAGI come from the germline V gene. The CDR3 DNA sequence: TGTGCCAGCAGTTACTACGGGACAGGTAGCGTGTGCACCTTC. Its protein is CASSYYGTGSVCTF.

The gene calls are TRBV25-1 and TRBJ1-5; D ambiguous. Germline CDR1 MGHDK, CDR2 SYGVNS. The length of the CDR3 is 12 residues. V lost 0 bases and J 8 bases, leaving 5 bases between the germline ends. In nucleotides, the CDR3 is TGTGCCAGCAGTGAATATAATGAGCCCCAGCATTTT. It yields the protein CASSEYNEPQHF. Filled out from reference TRBV25-1 and TRBJ1-5, the complete variable domain reads EADIYQTPRYLVIGTGKKITLECSQTMGHDKMYWYQQDPGMELHLIHYSYGVNSTEKGDLSSESTVSRIRTEHFPLTLESARPSHTSQYLCASSEYNEPQHFGDGTRLSIL.

The J gene is TRBJ1-2, the V gene TRBV30; possibly TRBD1 for D (5 bases). The CDR3 totals 16 residues. V was cut by 1 base and J by 3 bases, with 18 bases left in between. CDR1 GTSNPN and CDR2 SVGIG come from the germline V gene (reference sequence). This CDR3 is CAWSGVSGIGDYGYTF. The CDR3 region has the DNA TGTGCCTGGAGTGGGGTGTCAGGGATTGGTGACTATGGCTACACCTTC.

The chain couples TRBV5-1 to TRBJ2-4, with D unclear. CDR3 length equals 15 residues. CDR1 and CDR2 from the germline V gene are SGHRS and YFSETQ. V was cut by 0 bases and J by 0 bases, with 7 bases left in between. CDR3 in amino acids: CASSLEIPAKNIQYF. The CDR3 bases are TGCGCCAGCAGCTTGGAGATTCCAGCCAAAAACATTCAGTACTTC. Using reference TRBV5-1 and TRBJ2-4 for the parts outside the CDR3, the full variable domain is KAGVTQTPRYLIKTRGQQVTLSCSPISGHRSVSWYQQTPGQGLQFLFEYFSETQRNKGNFPGRFSGRQFSNSRSEMNVSTLELGDSALYLCASSLEIPAKNIQYFGAGTRLSVL.

V and J are TRBV15 and TRBJ2-2, with 12 bases that match TRBD1. V was pared by 8 bases and J by 6 bases, with 7 bases of the junction left unmatched. Germline V lookup: CDR1 LNHNV, CDR2 YYDKDF (reference sequence). This CDR3 comprises 15 residues. In nucleotides, the CDR3 is TGTGCCACCGGTACGGGACAGGGGGCTCCCGGGGAGCTGTTTTTT. It specifies CATGTGQGAPGELFF.

The chain combines TRBV7-9 with TRBJ2-5; D gene uncertain. CDR1 is SEHNR and CDR2 is FQNEAQ in the germline V gene (reference sequence). V was shortened by 7 bases and J by 0 bases, with 21 bases between the two germline ends. CDR3 length equals 17 residues. CDR3 sequence (DNA): TGTGCCAGCACCCTATTTGCGGCAGGCAGGTACCAAGAGACCCAGTACTTC. Its protein product is CASTLFAAGRYQETQYF.

This sequence joins TRBV4-1 and TRBJ1-2; TRBD1 aligns across 9 bases. This CDR3 is 14 amino acids long. CDR1 and CDR2 (germline): MGHRA, YSYEKL. V lost 1 base to trimming and J lost 3 bases; unmatched junction nucleotides: 0. CDR3 coding DNA: TGCGCCAGCAGCCAAGGGACAGGGGACTATGGCTACACCTTC. It codes for CASSQGTGDYGYTF.